There are a few counts of the clone carrying this TCR beta chain. Its specificity is not known. V gave up 4 bases and J gave up 1 base, with 14 bases separating them. CDR1 is GTSNPN, CDR2 SVGIG, per germline (reference sequence). CDR3 length equals 14 residues. The data stem from a study of cytomegalovirus exposure and HLA in healthy donors. General study points: Reportedly, cytomegalovirus status was diagnosed with high sensitivity and specificity.

Sequencing was performed with immunoSEQ multiplex PCR; in TCRdb, only in-frame clones are kept and a portion is missing. The table records under 400,000 clones, 86% of them present only once. The sample consisted of PBMCs. V usage is TRBV30 and J usage is TRBJ2-7; possible D gene TRBD2, 6 bases. The TCR originated in a woman aged 18 to 35 in good health and CMV-seronegative. CDR3 sequence: CAWTSPGESYEQYF. CDR3 DNA: TGTGCCTGGACCTCCCCGGGGGAATCCTACGAGCAGTACTTC.